A selection of T cell receptor beta chains follows, all from one sample in a study of graft-versus-host responses after intestinal transplantation. The assay was immunoSEQ multiplex PCR, and TCRdb's table has in-frame clones only and misses some. Of some 90,000 clones in the sample, 85% to 95% were seen once. Their antigens are not known. Specimen: unstimulated CD8+ T cells sorted from spleen or lymph node cells, collected before transplant. These receptor sequences come from a human donor who was the organ donor for an intestinal transplant. Both conserved end residues are part of each CDR3. The order of the fields is V gene, D gene, clone size, J gene, CDR3 protein, CDR3 DNA. A D gene is named only where the DNA matches it firmly. Not all rows give a size; the values are once, few, many and, for expanded clones, a class.

v_call: TRBV11-2
d_call: -
clone_size: -
j_call: TRBJ2-7
cdr3_aa: CASSSTGSYEQYF
cdr3_nt: TGTGCCAGCAGCTCTACAGGGTCCTACGAGCAGTACTTC

v_call: TRBV19
d_call: TRBD1
clone_size: few
j_call: TRBJ1-1
cdr3_aa: CASSRSQGAFF
cdr3_nt: TGTGCCAGTAGTAGGTCACAGGGGGCTTTCTTT

v_call: TRBV4-1
d_call: TRBD1
clone_size: -
j_call: TRBJ1-4
cdr3_aa: CASSQGQGRFGEKLFF
cdr3_nt: TGCGCCAGCAGCCAAGGACAGGGGAGATTTGGTGAAAAACTGTTTTTT

v_call: TRBV2
d_call: TRBD2
clone_size: -
j_call: TRBJ2-7
cdr3_aa: CASSGTSGGSYEQYF
cdr3_nt: TGTGCCAGCAGTGGGACTAGCGGGGGCTCCTACGAGCAGTACTTC

v_call: TRBV10-3
d_call: TRBD2
clone_size: -
j_call: TRBJ2-5
cdr3_aa: CAIGAERGAETQYF
cdr3_nt: TGTGCCATCGGGGCGGAGCGGGGGGCCGAGACCCAGTACTTC

v_call: TRBV5-1
d_call: -
clone_size: -
j_call: TRBJ2-7
cdr3_aa: CASSLWSGPREQYF
cdr3_nt: TGCGCCAGCAGCTTGTGGTCAGGTCCCCGGGAGCAGTACTTC

v_call: TRBV4-3
d_call: -
clone_size: once
j_call: TRBJ2-2
cdr3_aa: CASSQDGVGGELFF
cdr3_nt: TGCGCCAGCAGCCAAGACGGGGTGGGCGGGGAGCTGTTTTTT

v_call: TRBV6-5
d_call: TRBD1
clone_size: once
j_call: TRBJ1-4
cdr3_aa: CASSYSPGGWEKLFF
cdr3_nt: TGTGCCAGCAGTTACTCGCCAGGGGGGTGGGAAAAACTGTTTTTT

v_call: TRBV9
d_call: TRBD1
clone_size: once
j_call: TRBJ1-5
cdr3_aa: CASSAGTGEFLDNQPQHF
cdr3_nt: TGTGCCAGCAGCGCCGGGACAGGGGAATTTCTAGACAATCAGCCCCAGCATTTT

v_call: TRBV4-3
d_call: -
clone_size: -
j_call: TRBJ1-3
cdr3_aa: CASSRQADSGNTIYF
cdr3_nt: TGCGCCAGCAGCAGACAGGCCGACTCTGGAAACACCATATATTTT

v_call: TRBV6-5
d_call: TRBD1
clone_size: -
j_call: TRBJ1-1
cdr3_aa: CASSPNPGGTEAFF
cdr3_nt: TGTGCCAGCAGCCCTAATCCAGGGGGCACTGAAGCTTTCTTT

v_call: TRBV29-1
d_call: -
clone_size: -
j_call: TRBJ2-7
cdr3_aa: CSVRPGESYEQYF
cdr3_nt: TGCAGCGTCCGTCCAGGGGAATCCTACGAGCAGTACTTC

v_call: TRBV6-1
d_call: -
clone_size: -
j_call: TRBJ2-7
cdr3_aa: CASSERGSYEQYF
cdr3_nt: TGTGCCAGCAGTGAAAGAGGGTCCTACGAGCAGTACTTC

v_call: TRBV9
d_call: TRBD1
clone_size: once
j_call: TRBJ1-2
cdr3_aa: CASSPRTGTYYGYTF
cdr3_nt: TGTGCCAGCAGCCCCCGGACAGGGACCTACTATGGCTACACCTTC

v_call: TRBV28
d_call: TRBD2
clone_size: -
j_call: TRBJ2-1
cdr3_aa: CASSLSFSGGASGEQFF
cdr3_nt: TGTGCCAGCAGTTTGAGTTTTAGCGGGGGGGCTAGTGGTGAGCAGTTCTTC

v_call: TRBV7-3
d_call: -
clone_size: -
j_call: TRBJ2-7
cdr3_aa: CASSLYPGSPYEQYF
cdr3_nt: TGTGCCAGCAGCTTATACCCGGGGTCCCCCTACGAGCAGTACTTC

v_call: TRBV10-3
d_call: TRBD1
clone_size: -
j_call: TRBJ1-2
cdr3_aa: CALLTGTGVLTF
cdr3_nt: TGTGCCCTTCTAACCGGGACAGGGGTTCTCACCTTC